These T cell receptor beta chains were read from a single sample in a study of neurological immune-mediated disorders. MiXCR was run by TCRdb on the 5' RACE reads, yielding one entry per CDR3 protein. The table lists 35,000 to 40,000 distinct CDR3 sequences, around 10% of them singletons. Sequences were obtained from PBMCs. The receptors stem from a man aged 55 to 69 with HTLV-1-associated myelopathy (HAM/TSP). Each CDR3 is given with its conserved first and last residue.

>TRBJ1-2|TRBV5-6
CASSYEIADWDRAGYTF
>TRBJ1-1|TRBV2
CASSIGRNTEAFF
>TRBJ2-3|TRBV7-6
CASSWGGTQYF
>TRBJ2-3|TRBV20-1
CSAKTIQGTDTQYF
>TRBJ2-1|TRBV7-8
CASSPSLGVRDNEQFF
>TRBJ2-3|TRBV7-2
CASSLEGLAPDTQYF
>TRBJ2-2|TRBV5-1
CASSLGSRGTGELFF
>TRBJ2-5|TRBV5-1
CASSFGSGGETQYF
>TRBJ2-7|TRBV20-1
CSARVSPGGTREQYF
>TRBJ2-7|TRBV12-3/TRBV12-4
CASSLGAAGYEQYF
>TRBJ1-2|TRBV6-1
CASSDRGGYTF
>TRBJ1-2|TRBV12-3/TRBV12-4
CASRPTGLGYGYTF
>TRBJ1-5|TRBV2
CASKVLPAQPQHF
>TRBJ1-6|TRBV2
CASSTMGRGYNSPLHF
>TRBJ2-1|TRBV20-1
CSARGAGVEEQFF
>TRBJ1-4|TRBV29-1
CSAGDSPNEKLFF
>TRBJ2-7|TRBV20-1
CSADQAGVHYEQYF
>TRBJ2-7|TRBV5-1
CASSLLSVSSYEQYF
>TRBJ1-4|TRBV5-1
CASSLDQGSSGKLFF
>TRBJ2-6|TRBV7-9
CASSLGRAGANVLTF
>TRBJ1-1|TRBV5-1
CSSSTQLRQWSGTEAFF
>TRBJ2-2|TRBV7-2
CASSDPIGELFF
>TRBJ2-7|TRBV11-3
CASSLGPRDYEQYF
>TRBJ1-5|TRBV18
CASSLNDRGQPQHF
>TRBJ2-7|TRBV7-9
CASSFNDRGTYEQYF
>TRBJ2-1|TRBV11-2
CASSLSNLGGEQFF
>TRBJ1-1|TRBV7-2
CASSLGSGMNTEAFF
>TRBJ2-3|TRBV6-6
CASSYRQGSTDTQYF
>TRBJ1-1|TRBV6-6
CASSYGERKGAFF
>TRBJ2-2|TRBV24-1
CATSDWGGNANTGELFF
>TRBJ2-5|TRBV5-1
CASSFYRGRKETQYF
>TRBJ1-2|TRBV4-2
CASSQTAGTGYGYTF
>TRBJ2-2|TRBV4-3
CASSQDPSGGTGELFF
>TRBJ1-2|TRBV7-2
CASSLPGTQANYGYTF
>TRBJ1-1|TRBV27
CASSLSLPVTEAFF